The rows below give T cell receptor beta chains drawn from one sample of a study of T cells expressing NK-cell markers. TCRdb reworked the 5' RACE reads into one entry per CDR3 protein, no DNA. This sample contains some 390,000 distinct CDR3 sequences. The specimen sequenced was blood T cells: a sorted CD56 or NKG2C T cell subset, CD4+ or CD8+ T cells, or bulk PBMC T cells (not recorded which). The receptors here all came from a woman in her forties or fifties in good health. CDR3s include the opening cysteine and the closing phenylalanine or tryptophan. Each record gives: J gene, V gene, CDR3 protein.

j_call: TRBJ1-1; v_call: TRBV18; cdr3_aa: CASSPLMGENTEAFF
j_call: TRBJ2-1; v_call: TRBV2; cdr3_aa: CASSEVEGPVLDNEQFF
j_call: TRBJ2-1; v_call: TRBV5-6; cdr3_aa: CASSLSGQGAYEQFF
j_call: TRBJ2-4; v_call: TRBV3-1; cdr3_aa: CASSLRPGLLAKNIQYF
j_call: TRBJ2-1; v_call: TRBV15; cdr3_aa: CATSRVPVGLSSYNEQFF
j_call: TRBJ1-1; v_call: TRBV5-1; cdr3_aa: CASDGEGGNTEAFF
j_call: TRBJ2-1; v_call: TRBV7-6; cdr3_aa: CASSLAAGGGSSYNEQFF
j_call: TRBJ2-1; v_call: TRBV6-2/TRBV6-3; cdr3_aa: CASTEGVAGYNEQFF
j_call: TRBJ2-1; v_call: TRBV20-1; cdr3_aa: CSAGSVAGGLGEQFF
j_call: TRBJ2-1; v_call: TRBV7-6; cdr3_aa: CASSLGQNPSYNEQFF
j_call: TRBJ2-1; v_call: TRBV7-9; cdr3_aa: CASSIRGDEQFF
j_call: TRBJ2-2; v_call: TRBV20-1; cdr3_aa: CSARDPSRGELFF
j_call: TRBJ2-1; v_call: TRBV3-1; cdr3_aa: CASSTRTSGRGNEQFF
j_call: TRBJ2-5; v_call: TRBV7-9; cdr3_aa: CASSLYPGGQETQYF
j_call: TRBJ2-4; v_call: TRBV12-3/TRBV12-4; cdr3_aa: CASRWSGAGYIQYF
j_call: TRBJ1-1; v_call: TRBV5-1; cdr3_aa: CASTGPLGTEAFF
j_call: TRBJ2-1; v_call: TRBV6-2/TRBV6-3; cdr3_aa: CASSYWRGSGNEQFF